The 30 T cell receptor beta chains below all came from one sample that was sequenced in a study of blood T cell repertoires in COVID-19. The data were produced by immunoSEQ multiplex PCR, yet TCRdb's version contains in-frame clones alone and is incomplete. The sample yields 150,000 or so clones, over 70% seen once. The specimen sequenced was peripheral blood. These receptors came from a man at least 80 years old with acute or convalescent COVID-19.

The V and J genes are TRBV5-4 and TRBJ1-2; 10 bases agree with TRBD1. The trim removed 3 bases at V and 7 bases at J, leaving 12 bases unmatched. CDR3 length equals 16 residues. Per germline, CDR1 SGHNT and CDR2 YYREEE (reference sequence). CDR3 sequence: CASSWTGGVVDSGYTF. CDR3 sequence (DNA): TGTGCCAGCAGCTGGACAGGGGGTGTCGTTGATAGTGGCTACACCTTC.

The gene calls are TRBV6-2 or TRBV6-3 and TRBJ2-7; 8 positions match TRBD2. V gave up 6 bases and J gave up 5 bases; unmatched junction bases: 15. Germline V gene lookup returns CDR1 MNHEY and CDR2 SVGEGT. CDR3 length: 16 amino acids. The CDR3 region has the DNA TGTGCCAGCAGCCCTGGCGAGCGGGAGTTCTCAGACGAGCAGTACTTC. Protein product: CASSPGEREFSDEQYF.

This chain connects TRBV5-4 to TRBJ2-1, with D perhaps TRBD2 (5 bases). CDR3 length: 15 residues. V was cut by 2 bases and J by 2 bases, with 11 bases left in between. CDR1 and CDR2 from the germline V gene are SGHNT and YYREEE (reference sequence). The CDR3: CASSLGGSTYNEQFF. The DNA for the CDR3 is TGTGCCAGCAGCTTAGGCGGGTCTACCTACAATGAGCAGTTCTTC.

The V and J genes are TRBV27 and TRBJ1-1; D remains ambiguous. The germline V gene has CDR1 MNHEY and CDR2 SMNVEV (reference sequence). V lost 5 bases, J lost 1 base, and 11 bases lay in between. The CDR3 loop spans 14 amino acids. CDR3 coding DNA: TGTGCCAGCAGTGGGGAGCGTCGGAACACTGAAGCTTTCTTT. Protein: CASSGERRNTEAFF.

The chain is built from TRBV19 and TRBJ2-4; 7 bases align to TRBD2. V shed 5 bases, J shed 0 bases, and the junction held 1 base outside the gene matches. The germline gives CDR1 LNHDA, CDR2 SQIVND (reference sequence). The CDR3 contains 14 residues. The CDR3 is CASSPGGAKNIQYF. DNA for the CDR3: TGTGCCAGTAGTCCGGGGGGAGCCAAAAACATTCAGTACTTC.

The chain carries TRBV2 and TRBJ1-1; D remains ambiguous. Per the germline V gene, CDR1 is SNHLY and CDR2 is FYNNEI. Between the trimmed V and J ends, which lost 6 bases and 1 base, there was a span of 9 bases. This CDR3 region has 13 residues. This CDR3 is CASSTLENTEAFF. For the CDR3, the DNA is TGTGCCAGCAGCACGTTAGAGAACACTGAAGCTTTCTTT.

The chain recombines TRBV5-1 with TRBJ2-7; possible D gene TRBD2, 5 bases. Deletions cut 2 bases from V and 4 bases from J, with 7 bases between. In germline, CDR1 is SGHRS, CDR2 YFSETQ. The CDR3 is made up of 12 amino acids. This CDR3 is CASSFPGYEQYF. CDR3 nucleotides: TGCGCCAGCAGCTTCCCGGGATACGAGCAGTACTTC.

The chain is built from TRBV5-1 and TRBJ2-1; 8 bases agree with TRBD1. Germline assignment: CDR1 SGHRS and CDR2 YFSETQ. There are 15 residues in the CDR3. V shed 4 bases and J 7 bases; nucleotides not matched to a gene: 10. The CDR3 DNA reads TGCGCCAGCAGCCAAACAGGGGGTGTGTGGAATGAGCAGTTCTTC. Protein: CASSQTGGVWNEQFF.

This chain uses TRBV21-1 with TRBJ1-3. TRBV21-1 is a recognized pseudogene. This CDR3 has 16 residues. The CDR3 nucleotides are TGTGCCAGCAGCAAATTGGGCAGGCACCAGAGCGGGCCTTTGCGTTTT. The encoded protein is CASSKLGRHQSGPLRF.

CDR3 loop: CASRNTGGEQYF. Written as DNA, the CDR3 is TGTGCCAGCAGAAATACAGGGGGCGAGCAGTACTTC. The V gene is TRBV14, the J gene TRBJ2-7, with TRBD1 matching 8 bases. CDR3 length equals 12 residues. Germline loops: CDR1 SGHDN, CDR2 FVKESK. V dropped 6 bases and J dropped 6; count of bases not matched to a gene: 4. Variable domain in full (rest from reference TRBV14 and TRBJ2-7): EAGVTQFPSHSVIEKGQTVTLRCDPISGHDNLYWYRRVMGKEIKFLLHFVKESKQDESGMPNNRFLAERTGGTYSTLKVQPAELEDSGVYFCASRNTGGEQYFGPGTRLTVT.

The chain uses TRBV29-1 and TRBJ1-4; a weak D match, TRBD1 (5 bases). Between the trimmed V and J ends, which lost 4 bases and 1 base, there was a span of 7 bases. CDR1 and CDR2 from the germline V gene are SQVTM and ANQGSEA. This CDR3 comprises 13 residues. The CDR3 sequence is CSVVQGTNEKLFF. The DNA for the CDR3 is TGCAGCGTTGTTCAGGGAACTAATGAAAAACTGTTTTTT.

The chain combines TRBV27 with TRBJ1-4; D unclear. Germline lookup yields CDR1 MNHEY and CDR2 SMNVEV (reference sequence). With 3 bases removed from V and 7 bases from J, the gap between germline ends came to 12 bases. This CDR3 is built from 14 residues. CDR3 amino acids: CASSFGPSGEKLFF. The CDR3 DNA reads TGTGCCAGCAGTTTTGGCCCCTCGGGTGAAAAACTGTTTTTT.

This clone was observed a single time. The chain combines TRBV7-9 with TRBJ1-6, with D unresolved. V was clipped by 4 bases and J by 7 bases, with 8 bases between them. This CDR3 spans 13 amino acids. CDR1 SEHNR and CDR2 FQNEAQ come from the germline V gene (reference sequence). The chain's CDR3 is CASSWAANSPLHF. The CDR3 region has the DNA TGTGCCAGCAGCTGGGCAGCCAATTCACCCCTCCACTTT.

In DNA form, the CDR3 reads TGTGCCAGTAGCTACACAGGGGATCTCCGCAATCAGCCCCAGCATTTT. Its translation: CASSYTGDLRNQPQHF. The V gene is TRBV19, the J gene TRBJ1-5; the match to TRBD1 covers 7 bases. The CDR3 runs 16 residues. After removal of 6 bases from V and 2 bases from J, the junction contained 10 bases not matched to a gene. The V gene's germline CDR1 is LNHDA and CDR2 SQIVND (reference sequence). Complete variable domain (other parts from reference TRBV19 and TRBJ1-5): DGGITQSPKYLFRKEGQNVTLSCEQNLNHDAMYWYRQDPGQGLRLIYYSQIVNDFQKGDIAEGYSVSREKKESFPLTVTSAQKNPTAFYLCASSYTGDLRNQPQHFGDGTRLSIL.

The genes are TRBV18 and TRBJ2-1; D gene ambiguous. CDR3 length: 15 amino acids. Between the trimmed V and J ends, which lost 3 bases and 2 bases, there was a span of 11 bases. CDR1 KGHSH and CDR2 LQKENI come from the germline V gene. CDR3 sequence reads: CASSPGQLAYNEQFF. In nucleotides, the CDR3 is TGTGCCAGCTCACCTGGCCAGTTGGCCTACAATGAGCAGTTCTTC.

This clone has just one count. The chain is built from TRBV6-5 and TRBJ2-7; unclear D gene. The CDR3 runs to 13 residues. With 3 bases removed from V and 3 bases from J, the gap between germline ends came to 9 bases. Per germline, CDR1 MNHEY and CDR2 SVGAGI. The CDR3 protein is CASSYEVNYEQYF. CDR3 nucleotides: TGTGCCAGCAGTTATGAGGTTAACTACGAGCAGTACTTC.

The chain couples TRBV19 to TRBJ2-1, with 7 bases aligning to TRBD2. This CDR3 contains 13 residues. With V trimmed by 2 bases and J by 8 bases, 3 bases remained unmatched. Germline lookup yields CDR1 LNHDA and CDR2 SQIVND (reference sequence). The CDR3 protein is CASSIPGRDEQFF. The CDR3 nucleotides are TGTGCCAGTAGTATACCGGGGAGGGATGAGCAGTTCTTC.

The sample holds one count of this clone. The rearrangement uses TRBV4-1 and TRBJ1-1; no reliable D call. CDR1 is MGHRA and CDR2 is YSYEKL in the germline V gene. V lost 0 bases and J 0 bases, leaving 11 bases between the germline ends. CDR3 length: 16 residues. The CDR3 sequence is CASSQESPRLNTEAFF. Here the CDR3 DNA reads TGCGCCAGCAGCCAAGAATCGCCGCGCCTGAACACTGAAGCTTTCTTT.

V gene TRBV11-2 combines with J gene TRBJ1-6; 9 bases are shared with TRBD1. The CDR3 length is 12 residues. The ends lost 4 bases at V and 19 bases at J; junction bases unmatched: 8. CDR1 SGHAT and CDR2 FQNNGV come from the germline V gene. CDR3 DNA: TGTGCCAGCAGCTCCCTCGGACAGGGGCTACACTTT. This codes for CASSSLGQGLHF.

The V and J genes are TRBV7-9 and TRBJ1-1; 8 nucleotides agree with TRBD1. The CDR3 sequence is 13 residues long. The germline CDR1 and CDR2 sequences are SEHNR and FQNEAQ (reference sequence). The trim removed 5 bases at V and 6 bases at J, leaving 5 bases unmatched. The DNA of the CDR3 is TGTGCCAGCAGCGCCAGGACAGGGTCTGAAGCTTTCTTT. It translates to CASSARTGSEAFF.

The chain joins TRBV6-2 or TRBV6-3 to TRBJ1-2; the match to TRBD1 covers 7 bases. There are 13 residues in the CDR3. Trimming at V came to 5 bases and at J to 4 bases, leaving 4 bases not matched to a gene. Germline V CDR1 and CDR2: MNHEY, SVGEGT. In DNA, the CDR3 is TGTGCCAGCAGTGCAGGGACAGTCTATGGCTACACCTTC. Translation: CASSAGTVYGYTF.

The chain uses TRBV5-1 and TRBJ2-2, with 13 bases identical to TRBD2. The CDR3 is made up of 16 amino acids. CDR1 is SGHRS and CDR2 is YFSETQ in the germline V gene. V was clipped by 5 bases and J by 1 base; unmatched bases: 2. CDR3 nucleotide sequence: TGCGCCAGCAGGACTAGCGGGAGGTGGAACACCGGGGAGCTGTTTTTT. It yields the protein CASRTSGRWNTGELFF.

The chain uses TRBV7-9 and TRBJ1-2, with TRBD1 matching 8 bases. V lost 5 bases to trimming and J lost 1 base; unmatched junction nucleotides: 9. This CDR3 is 16 amino acids long. Germline V CDR1 and CDR2: SEHNR, FQNEAQ (reference sequence). CDR3 nucleotide sequence: TGTGCCAGCAGCCCGGGACAGGAAAAGGTTAACTATGGCTACACCTTC. This codes for CASSPGQEKVNYGYTF.

The rearrangement uses TRBV6-5 and TRBJ2-1; 12 bases are a match to TRBD2. Germline assignment: CDR1 MNHEY and CDR2 SVGAGI. V shed 0 bases and J 12 bases; nucleotides not matched to a gene: 6. The CDR3 is 15 residues long. The CDR3 sequence: CASSYSTSGRFVQFF. The CDR3 region has the DNA TGTGCCAGCAGTTACTCGACTAGCGGGAGATTCGTGCAGTTCTTC.

This chain uses TRBV2 with TRBJ1-2; tentative D call: TRBD1 (5 bases). There are 12 residues in the CDR3. Trimming stripped 5 bases from V and 8 bases from J, with 12 bases between. Germline V CDR1 and CDR2: SNHLY, FYNNEI. CDR3 sequence: CASSPQGQGYTF. As DNA, the CDR3 is TGTGCCAGCAGTCCTCAGGGTCAAGGCTACACCTTC.

This clone was recorded a few times. This chain connects TRBV30 to TRBJ2-2; 7 bases fit TRBD2. Germline V gene sequence: CDR1 GTSNPN, CDR2 SVGIG (reference sequence). This CDR3 has 13 residues. V shed 2 bases and J 5 bases; nucleotides not matched to a gene: 2. For the CDR3, the DNA is TGTGCCTGGAGTAGAGCGGGGACCGGGGAGCTGTTTTTT. It is translated as CAWSRAGTGELFF.

Here the CDR3 reads CASSGSGNTIYF. The CDR3 region has the DNA TGTGCCAGCAGCGGTTCTGGAAACACCATATATTTT. V usage is TRBV2 and J usage is TRBJ1-3; D remains ambiguous. Germline assignment: CDR1 SNHLY and CDR2 FYNNEI. V was pared by 6 bases and J by 1 base, with 4 bases between. CDR3 length equals 12 residues.

The chain carries TRBV7-3 and TRBJ2-1; 13 bases are shared with TRBD2. V shed 5 bases and J 5 bases; nucleotides not matched to a gene: 9. This CDR3 comprises 17 residues. Germline values: CDR1 SGHTA, CDR2 FQGTGA. The CDR3 loop reads CASSPGLAGEVHNEQFF. The CDR3 DNA is TGTGCCAGCAGCCCAGGACTAGCGGGAGAAGTGCACAATGAGCAGTTCTTC. Drawing the rest from reference TRBV7-3 and TRBJ2-1, the complete variable domain is GAGVSQTPSNKVTEKGKYVELRCDPISGHTALYWYRQSLGQGPEFLIYFQGTGAADDSGLPNDRFFAVRPEGSVSTLKIQRTERGDSAVYLCASSPGLAGEVHNEQFFGPGTRLTVL.

The chain employs TRBV24-1 and TRBJ1-2; D call uncertain. Germline V gene lookup returns CDR1 KGHDR and CDR2 SFDVKD. CDR3 size: 13 residues. V dropped 7 bases and J dropped 4 bases, with 12 bases sitting between them. CDR3 coding DNA: TGTGCCACCAGCAGCGGCCTCCGCTATGGCTACACCTTC. Translated: CATSSGLRYGYTF.

This clone has a handful of counts. V usage is TRBV5-1 and J usage is TRBJ2-7, with TRBD2 matching 9 bases. This CDR3 has 15 residues. V was clipped by 0 bases and J by 1 base; unmatched bases: 2. CDR1 and CDR2 from the germline V gene are SGHRS and YFSETQ. The CDR3 sequence is CASSLALAGSYEQYF. The CDR3, as DNA: TGCGCCAGCAGCTTGGCCCTAGCGGGGTCCTACGAGCAGTACTTC.